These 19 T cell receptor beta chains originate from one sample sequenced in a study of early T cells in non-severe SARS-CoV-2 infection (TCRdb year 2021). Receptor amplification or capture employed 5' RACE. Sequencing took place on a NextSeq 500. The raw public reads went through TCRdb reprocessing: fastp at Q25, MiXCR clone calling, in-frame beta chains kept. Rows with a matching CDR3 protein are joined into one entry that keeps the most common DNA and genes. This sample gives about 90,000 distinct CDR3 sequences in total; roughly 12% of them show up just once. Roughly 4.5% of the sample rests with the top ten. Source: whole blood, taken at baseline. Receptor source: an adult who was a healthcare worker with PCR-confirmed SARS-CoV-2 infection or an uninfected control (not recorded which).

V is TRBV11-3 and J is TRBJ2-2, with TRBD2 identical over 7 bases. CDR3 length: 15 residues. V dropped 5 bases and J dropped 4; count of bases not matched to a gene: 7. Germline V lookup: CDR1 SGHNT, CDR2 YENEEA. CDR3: CASSASGIVTGELFF. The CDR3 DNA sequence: TGTGCCAGCAGCGCCAGCGGGATTGTCACCGGGGAGCTGTTTTTT.

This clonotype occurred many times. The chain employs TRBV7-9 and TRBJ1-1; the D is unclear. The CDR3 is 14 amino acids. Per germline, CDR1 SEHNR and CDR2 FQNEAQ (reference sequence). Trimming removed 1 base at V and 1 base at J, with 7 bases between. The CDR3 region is CASSLGSANTEAFF. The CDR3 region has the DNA TGTGCCAGCAGCTTAGGGTCGGCGAACACTGAAGCTTTCTTT.

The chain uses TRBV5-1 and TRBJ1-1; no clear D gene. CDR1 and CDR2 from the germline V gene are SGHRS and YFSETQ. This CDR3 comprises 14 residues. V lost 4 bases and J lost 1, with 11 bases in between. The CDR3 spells CASSPRERNTEAFF. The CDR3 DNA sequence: TGCGCCAGCAGCCCTAGGGAGCGGAACACTGAAGCTTTCTTT.

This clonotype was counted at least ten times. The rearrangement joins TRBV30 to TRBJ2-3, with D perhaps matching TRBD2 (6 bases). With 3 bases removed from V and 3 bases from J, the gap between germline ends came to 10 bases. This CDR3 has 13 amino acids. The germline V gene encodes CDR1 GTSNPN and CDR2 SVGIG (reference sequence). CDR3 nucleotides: TGTGCCTGGAGCGCGGGGTATACAGATACGCAGTATTTT. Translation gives CAWSAGYTDTQYF.

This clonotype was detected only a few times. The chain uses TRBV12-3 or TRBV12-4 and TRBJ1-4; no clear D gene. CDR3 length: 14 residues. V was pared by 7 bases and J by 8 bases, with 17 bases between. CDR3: CASTSRGLGEKLFF. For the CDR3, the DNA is TGTGCCAGCACCTCCCGAGGTTTGGGGGAAAAACTGTTTTTT.

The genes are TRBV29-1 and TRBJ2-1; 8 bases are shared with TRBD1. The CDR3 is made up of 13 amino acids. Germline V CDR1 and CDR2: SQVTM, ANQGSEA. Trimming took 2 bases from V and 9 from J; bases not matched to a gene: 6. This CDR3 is CSVERTGGSEQFF. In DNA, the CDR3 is TGCAGCGTTGAACGCACAGGGGGTAGTGAGCAGTTCTTC.

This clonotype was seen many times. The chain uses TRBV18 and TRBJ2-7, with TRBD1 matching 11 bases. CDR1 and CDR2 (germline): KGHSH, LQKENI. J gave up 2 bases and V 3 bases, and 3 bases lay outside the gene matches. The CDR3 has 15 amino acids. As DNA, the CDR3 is TGTGCCAGCTCACCGGGACAGGGGGGGACCTACGAGCAGTACTTC. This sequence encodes CASSPGQGGTYEQYF.

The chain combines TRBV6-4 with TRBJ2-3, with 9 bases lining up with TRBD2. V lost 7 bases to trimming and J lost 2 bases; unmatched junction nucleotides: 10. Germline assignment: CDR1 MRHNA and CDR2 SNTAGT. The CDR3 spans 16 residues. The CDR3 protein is CASKRLAGYDTDTQYF. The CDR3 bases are TGTGCCAGCAAAAGGCTAGCGGGGTACGACACAGATACGCAGTATTTT.

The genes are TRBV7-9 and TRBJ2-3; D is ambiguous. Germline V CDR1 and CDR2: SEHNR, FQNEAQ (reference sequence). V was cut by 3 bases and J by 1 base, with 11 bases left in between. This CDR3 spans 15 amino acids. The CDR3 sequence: CASSFGPQGTDTQYF. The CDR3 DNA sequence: TGTGCCAGCAGCTTCGGGCCCCAGGGCACAGATACGCAGTATTTT.

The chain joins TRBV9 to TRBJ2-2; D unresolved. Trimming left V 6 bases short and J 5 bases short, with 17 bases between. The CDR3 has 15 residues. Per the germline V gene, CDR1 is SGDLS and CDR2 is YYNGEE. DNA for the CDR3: TGTGCCAGCACCGACCAGTCCGTGGAGACCGGGGAGCTGTTTTTT. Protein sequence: CASTDQSVETGELFF.

CDR3 sequence (DNA): TGCGCCAGCAGCCCCGGGACTAGCGGGGGTTCGATCCTATCCTACGAGCAGTACTTC. Its protein is CASSPGTSGGSILSYEQYF. V usage is TRBV5-1 and J usage is TRBJ2-7; 14 bases are shared with TRBD2. Per germline, CDR1 SGHRS and CDR2 YFSETQ. The CDR3 consists of 19 residues. With V trimmed by 4 bases and J by 1 base, 13 bases remained unmatched.

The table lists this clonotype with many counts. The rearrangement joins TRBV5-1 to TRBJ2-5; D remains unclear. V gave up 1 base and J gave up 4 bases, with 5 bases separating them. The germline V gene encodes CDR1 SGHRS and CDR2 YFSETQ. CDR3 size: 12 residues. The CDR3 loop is CASSLSGETQYF. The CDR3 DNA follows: TGCGCCAGCAGCTTGTCTGGAGAGACCCAGTACTTC.

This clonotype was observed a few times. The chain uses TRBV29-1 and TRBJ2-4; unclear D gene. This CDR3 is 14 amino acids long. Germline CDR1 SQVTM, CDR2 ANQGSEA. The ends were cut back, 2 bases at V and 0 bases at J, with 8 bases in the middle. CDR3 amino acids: CSVETRIAKNIQYF. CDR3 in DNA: TGCAGCGTTGAAACCAGAATAGCCAAAAACATTCAGTACTTC.

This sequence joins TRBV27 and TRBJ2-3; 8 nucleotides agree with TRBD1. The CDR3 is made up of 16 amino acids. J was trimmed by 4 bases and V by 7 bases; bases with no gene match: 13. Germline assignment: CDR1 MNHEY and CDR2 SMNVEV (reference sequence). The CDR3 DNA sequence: TGTGCCAGCAAAAAAACCCCAGGGGGCAACGCAGATACGCAGTATTTT. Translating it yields CASKKTPGGNADTQYF.

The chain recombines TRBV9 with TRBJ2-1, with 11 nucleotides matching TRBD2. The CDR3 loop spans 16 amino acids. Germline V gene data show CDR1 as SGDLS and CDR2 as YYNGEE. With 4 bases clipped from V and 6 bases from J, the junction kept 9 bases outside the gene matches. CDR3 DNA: TGTGCCAGCAGCCTGCGGGGTAGCGGGAGGGCCAATGAGCAGTTCTTC. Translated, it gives CASSLRGSGRANEQFF.

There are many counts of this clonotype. CDR3 in amino acids: CAWSKPGQAITLGAFF. DNA for the CDR3: TGTGCCTGGAGCAAGCCGGGACAGGCTATAACACTGGGGGCTTTCTTT. The chain employs TRBV30 and TRBJ1-1, with 8 bases lining up with TRBD1. This CDR3 has 16 amino acids. Per the germline V gene, CDR1 is GTSNPN and CDR2 is SVGIG (reference sequence). Trimming took 3 bases from V and 11 from J; bases not matched to a gene: 20.

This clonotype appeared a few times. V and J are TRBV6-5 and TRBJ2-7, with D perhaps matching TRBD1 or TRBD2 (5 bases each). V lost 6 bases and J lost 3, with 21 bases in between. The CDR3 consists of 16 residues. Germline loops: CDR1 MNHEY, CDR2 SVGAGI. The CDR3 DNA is TGTGCCAGCAGGAGGGGACGTAACGATCTAGACTACGAGCAGTACTTC. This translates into CASRRGRNDLDYEQYF.

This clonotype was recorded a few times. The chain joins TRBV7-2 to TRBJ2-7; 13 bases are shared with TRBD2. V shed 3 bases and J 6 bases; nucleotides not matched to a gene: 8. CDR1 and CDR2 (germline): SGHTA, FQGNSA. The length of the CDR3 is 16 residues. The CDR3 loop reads CASSFPGLAGEREQYF. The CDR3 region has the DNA TGTGCCAGCAGCTTTCCCGGACTAGCGGGAGAACGCGAGCAGTACTTC.

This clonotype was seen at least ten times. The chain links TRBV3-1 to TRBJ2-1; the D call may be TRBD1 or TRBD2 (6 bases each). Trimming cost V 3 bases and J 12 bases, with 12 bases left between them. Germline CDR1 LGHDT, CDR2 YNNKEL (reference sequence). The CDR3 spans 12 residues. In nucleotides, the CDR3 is TGTGCCAGCAGCCAGGAGAGGGGGGCGCAGTTCTTC. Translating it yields CASSQERGAQFF.